This TCR beta chain is from a study of cytomegalovirus exposure and HLA in healthy donors. General study findings and limits: Reports indicated that the classifier achieved high specificity and sensitivity in diagnosing cytomegalovirus status.

On this clone: As yet, its antigen is unknown.

Germline V gene sequence: CDR1 KGHSH, CDR2 LQKENI. V lost 2 bases and J 0 bases, leaving 9 bases between the germline ends. The CDR3 has 15 residues. TCRdb keeps only in-frame clones here, not all; method: immunoSEQ multiplex PCR. The repertoire holds 100,000 to 120,000 clones, with 70% to 90% as singletons. V and J are TRBV18 and TRBJ2-3; a weak D match, TRBD1 (6 bases). Sequenced input: PBMCs. The sequence was obtained from a woman under 30 in good health and CMV-seronegative. The CDR3 sequence: CASSPGGQSTDTQYF. CDR3 sequence (DNA): TGTGCCAGCTCACCAGGGGGACAAAGCACAGATACGCAGTATTTT.